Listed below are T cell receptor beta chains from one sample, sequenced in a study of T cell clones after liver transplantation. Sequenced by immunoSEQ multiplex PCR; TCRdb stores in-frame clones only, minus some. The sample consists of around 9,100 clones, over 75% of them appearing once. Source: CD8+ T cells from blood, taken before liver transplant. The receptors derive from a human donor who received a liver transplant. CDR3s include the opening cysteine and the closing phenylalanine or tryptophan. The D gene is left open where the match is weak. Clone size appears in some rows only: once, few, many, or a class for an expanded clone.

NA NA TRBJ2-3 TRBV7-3 TGTGCCAGCAGCTTACTTGCAGGCACTCATACGCAGTATTTT CASSLLAGTHTQYF
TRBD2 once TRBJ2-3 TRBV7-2 TGTGCCAGCAGCATGACTAGCGGGGTGGTCACAGATACGCAGTATTTT CASSMTSGVVTDTQYF
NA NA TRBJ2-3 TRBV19 TGTGCCAGTAGTCGGGGCGGTAGCACAGATACGCAGTATTTT CASSRGGSTDTQYF
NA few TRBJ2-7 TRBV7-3 TGTGCCAGCAGCTTTGGGATGGGGCCGTACGAGCAGTACTTC CASSFGMGPYEQYF
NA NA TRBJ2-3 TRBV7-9 TGTGCCAGCAGCTCCGGCCCCATCCGGGGGGATACGCAGTATTTT CASSSGPIRGDTQYF
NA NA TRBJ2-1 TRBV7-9 TGTGCCAGCAGCTCCCGGACGGAGTACAATGAGCAGTTCTTC CASSSRTEYNEQFF
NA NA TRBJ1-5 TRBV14 TGTGCCAGCAGCCAAGGAAATCAGCCCCAGCATTTT CASSQGNQPQHF
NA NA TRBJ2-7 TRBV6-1 TGTGCCAGCAGTGAACAGGTTTGGTCCCTTTTAGACTACGAGCAGTACTTC CASSEQVWSLLDYEQYF
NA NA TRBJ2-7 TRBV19 TGTGCCAGTAGTTATGGGGCGTTTGCCTACGAGCAGTACTTC CASSYGAFAYEQYF
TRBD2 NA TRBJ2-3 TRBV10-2 TGCGCCAGCAGTGAGCCCCAGCGGGGGGGCCGAAATACGCAGTATTTT CASSEPQRGGRNTQYF
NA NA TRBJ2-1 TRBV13 TGTGCCAGCAGCTCGCTCGGTAACAATGAGCAGTTCTTC CASSSLGNNEQFF
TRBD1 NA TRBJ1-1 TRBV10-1 TGCGCCAGCAGTGAGGCCCCGGGACAGGGAGCTTTCTTT CASSEAPGQGAFF
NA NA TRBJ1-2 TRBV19 TGTGCCAGTATTCTGGGAGGCTACACCTTC CASILGGYTF
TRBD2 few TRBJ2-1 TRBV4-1 TGCGCCAGCAGCCAAGTCGCCGGGGGGGCTGAGCAGTTCTTC CASSQVAGGAEQFF
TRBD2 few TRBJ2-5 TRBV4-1 TGCGCCAGCAGCCCCTCGGGTGGGGGGGACCAAGAGACCCAGTACTTC CASSPSGGGDQETQYF
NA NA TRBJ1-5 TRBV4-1 TGCGCCAGCAGCCAGACCACCCATAATCAGCCCCAGCATTTT CASSQTTHNQPQHF
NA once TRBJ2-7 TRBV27 TGTGCCAGCAGTTTATTTCAAATCGGGTACGAGCAGTACTTC CASSLFQIGYEQYF
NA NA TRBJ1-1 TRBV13 TGTGCCAGCAGCCGTGATGACGACTGGGAAGCTTTCTTT CASSRDDDWEAFF
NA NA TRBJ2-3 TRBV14 TGTGCCAGCAGAGGACTCCCCAAAAGAGATACGCAGTATTTT CASRGLPKRDTQYF
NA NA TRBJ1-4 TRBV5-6 TGTGCCAGCAGCGTGACAGTCCCTACAACTAATGAAAAACTGTTTTTT CASSVTVPTTNEKLFF
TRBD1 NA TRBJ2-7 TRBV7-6 TGTGCCAGCCGGGACAGGAGCTCCTACGAGCAGTACTTC CASRDRSSYEQYF
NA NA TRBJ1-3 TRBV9 TGTGCCAGCAGCGTAGAGGGGGCTGGAAACACCATATATTTT CASSVEGAGNTIYF
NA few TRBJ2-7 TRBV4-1 TGCGCCAGCACAGAGTCTGGCGAGCAGTACTTC CASTESGEQYF
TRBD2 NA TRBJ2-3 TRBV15 TGTGCCACCAGCAGAGCGACTAGCGGGGGGGCATCAGATACGCAGTATTTT CATSRATSGGASDTQYF
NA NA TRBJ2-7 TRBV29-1 TGCAGCGTTTGGACTGGCTACGAGCAGTACTTC CSVWTGYEQYF
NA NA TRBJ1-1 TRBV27 TGTGCCAGCAGTATCACAGAGAACACTGAAGCTTTCTTT CASSITENTEAFF
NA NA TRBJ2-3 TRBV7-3 TGTGCCAGCAGCCCAGTGGGGGCGGGAGATACGCAGTATTTT CASSPVGAGDTQYF
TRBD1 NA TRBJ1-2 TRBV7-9 TGTGCCAGCAGCGGGGGACAGGGGCGCTATGGCTACACCTTC CASSGGQGRYGYTF
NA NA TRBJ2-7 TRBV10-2 TGCGCCAGCAGTGAGTTGGGGAGATTGGACGAGCAGTACTTC CASSELGRLDEQYF
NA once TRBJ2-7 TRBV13 TGTGCCAGCAGCTCGGGCCGAGAGGGCGGCGAGCAGTACTTC CASSSGREGGEQYF
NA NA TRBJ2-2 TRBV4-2 TGTGCCAGCAGCCCCCCCTACCTGGTAAATCTCACCGGGGAGCTGTTTTTT CASSPPYLVNLTGELFF
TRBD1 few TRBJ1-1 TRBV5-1 TGCGCCAGCAGCCTGCGAACAGGGGAAGGAGCTTTCTTT CASSLRTGEGAFF
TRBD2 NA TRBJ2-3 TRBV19 TGTGCCAGTAGTATTGATGGTAGCGGGAGTCATGCTAGCACAGATACGCAGTATTTT CASSIDGSGSHASTDTQYF
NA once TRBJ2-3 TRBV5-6 TGTGCCAGCAGCCTTAGGCTCTCAGATACGCAGTATTTT CASSLRLSDTQYF
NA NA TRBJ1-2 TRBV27 TGTGCCAGCAGTCCGATGACAGGCGGGGGCTACACCTTC CASSPMTGGGYTF
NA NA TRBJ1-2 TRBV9 TGTGCCAGCAGCGAGACCCCCCTATCCTATGGCTACACCTTC CASSETPLSYGYTF
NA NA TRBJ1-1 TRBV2 TGTGCCAGCAGTGATAGTGGGCCCCACACTGAAGCTTTCTTT CASSDSGPHTEAFF
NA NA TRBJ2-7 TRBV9 TGTGCCAGCAGCGTAGGAGGTGTTTCCTACGAGCAGTACTTC CASSVGGVSYEQYF
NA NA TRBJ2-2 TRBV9 TGTGCCAGCAGCGTAGAGTTAGGCCTAGGCGGGGAGCTGTTTTTT CASSVELGLGGELFF
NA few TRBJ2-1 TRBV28 TGTGCCAGCAGTGGAGCCCCCTCCTACAATGAGCAGTTCTTC CASSGAPSYNEQFF
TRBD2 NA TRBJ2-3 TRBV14 TGTGCCAGCAGCCAAGTTGGGCTAGCGGGACTGGATACGCAGTATTTT CASSQVGLAGLDTQYF
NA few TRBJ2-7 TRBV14 TGTGCCAGCAGCACAAACTACGAGCAGTACTTC CASSTNYEQYF
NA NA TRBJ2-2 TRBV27 TGTGCCAGCACCTCATTCGGGGGAGTGAACACCGGGGAGCTGTTTTTT CASTSFGGVNTGELFF